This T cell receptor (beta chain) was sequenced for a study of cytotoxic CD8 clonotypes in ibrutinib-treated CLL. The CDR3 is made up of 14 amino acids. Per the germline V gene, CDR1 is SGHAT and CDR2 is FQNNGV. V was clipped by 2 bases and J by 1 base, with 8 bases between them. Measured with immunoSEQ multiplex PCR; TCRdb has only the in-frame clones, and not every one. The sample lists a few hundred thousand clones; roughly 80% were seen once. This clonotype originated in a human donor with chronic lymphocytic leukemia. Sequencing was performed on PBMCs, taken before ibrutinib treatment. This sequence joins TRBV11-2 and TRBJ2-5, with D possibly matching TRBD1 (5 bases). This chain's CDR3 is CASSLTGFQETQYF. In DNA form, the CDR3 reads TGTGCCAGCAGCTTAACAGGTTTCCAAGAGACCCAGTACTTC.